The clone carrying this TCR beta chain was detected only a few times. This entry is derived from a study of blood T cell repertoires in COVID-19. The wider study: The analysed material was cDNA or gDNA that came from T cells, B-cell-depleted T cells, or PBMCs.

Assay used: immunoSEQ multiplex PCR; TCRdb lists only in-frame clones, some missing. Counted here are hundreds of thousands of clones, less than 90% occurring once; the ten biggest clones make up around 12%. V trimming: 0 bases; J trimming: 7 bases; junction bases outside the gene matches: 5. The germline V gene has CDR1 SGDLS and CDR2 YYNGEE. CDR3 length: 15 residues. The V and J genes are TRBV9 and TRBJ2-1; 9 nucleotides line up with TRBD1. What was sequenced was peripheral blood. The sequence was obtained from a woman in her 70s with COVID-19, enrolled during active disease. CDR3 DNA: TGTGCCAGCAGCGTAGGGACAGGGGAACGGAATGAGCAGTTCTTC. The encoded protein is CASSVGTGERNEQFF.